A selection of T cell receptor beta chains follows, all from one sample in a study of blood T cell repertoires in COVID-19. Assay: immunoSEQ multiplex PCR; the TCRdb copy retains only in-frame clones and omits some. This table holds about 190,000 clones, approximately 91% found once. Sequenced material: peripheral blood. The receptors stem from a middle-aged woman who had recovered from COVID-19. The CDR3 runs from the conserved cysteine through the conserved F or W. The D gene is left open where the match is weak. Part of the rows lack a size; the others show once, few, many or a class for expanded clones.

D gene: TRBD2; V gene: TRBV7-8; clone size: .; J gene: TRBJ2-7; CDR3 protein: CASSLATTSGRALYYEQYF; CDR3 DNA: TGTGCCAGCAGCTTAGCAACGACTAGCGGGAGGGCCTTATATTACGAGCAGTACTTC
D gene: TRBD2; V gene: TRBV3-1/TRBV3-2; clone size: .; J gene: TRBJ2-1; CDR3 protein: CASSQDLAGGNEQFF; CDR3 DNA: TGTGCCAGCAGCCAAGATTTAGCGGGAGGGAATGAGCAGTTCTTC
D gene: .; V gene: TRBV13; clone size: .; J gene: TRBJ1-1; CDR3 protein: CASSLGGGNTEAFF; CDR3 DNA: TGTGCCAGCAGCTTAGGAGGGGGGAACACTGAAGCTTTCTTT
D gene: TRBD2; V gene: TRBV5-4; clone size: .; J gene: TRBJ2-1; CDR3 protein: CASSFPGLATSYNEQFF; CDR3 DNA: TGTGCCAGCAGCTTCCCCGGACTAGCGACGTCCTACAATGAGCAGTTCTTC
D gene: TRBD2; V gene: TRBV6-5; clone size: .; J gene: TRBJ2-1; CDR3 protein: CASSYGTSGDEQFF; CDR3 DNA: TGTGCCAGCAGTTACGGGACTAGCGGGGATGAGCAGTTCTTC
D gene: .; V gene: TRBV19; clone size: .; J gene: TRBJ2-7; CDR3 protein: CASSSATDTSYEQYF; CDR3 DNA: TGTGCCAGTAGTTCCGCGACAGATACTTCCTACGAGCAGTACTTC
D gene: TRBD1; V gene: TRBV18; clone size: once; J gene: TRBJ2-3; CDR3 protein: CASSPQGANTDTQYF; CDR3 DNA: TGTGCCAGCTCACCACAGGGGGCAAACACAGATACGCAGTATTTT
D gene: .; V gene: TRBV15; clone size: .; J gene: TRBJ1-5; CDR3 protein: CATSRTGHNQPQHF; CDR3 DNA: TGTGCCACCAGCAGGACAGGACACAATCAGCCCCAGCATTTT
D gene: TRBD2; V gene: TRBV5-4; clone size: .; J gene: TRBJ2-2; CDR3 protein: CASSLKLASDTGELFF; CDR3 DNA: TGTGCCAGCAGCTTGAAACTAGCGAGCGACACCGGGGAGCTGTTTTTT
D gene: TRBD2; V gene: TRBV20-1; clone size: .; J gene: TRBJ2-2; CDR3 protein: CSASGSGSQTGELFF; CDR3 DNA: TGCAGTGCTAGTGGTAGCGGGAGTCAGACCGGGGAGCTGTTTTTT
D gene: .; V gene: TRBV7-9; clone size: .; J gene: TRBJ1-2; CDR3 protein: CASSYGQILYGYTF; CDR3 DNA: TGTGCCAGCAGCTATGGACAGATACTTTATGGCTACACCTTC
D gene: TRBD1; V gene: TRBV13; clone size: .; J gene: TRBJ2-7; CDR3 protein: CASSLGQGVSYEQYF; CDR3 DNA: TGTGCCAGCAGCTTAGGCCAGGGGGTATCCTACGAGCAGTACTTC
D gene: .; V gene: TRBV30; clone size: .; J gene: TRBJ2-1; CDR3 protein: CAFGVLNEQFF; CDR3 DNA: TGTGCCTTCGGGGTCCTGAATGAGCAGTTCTTC
D gene: .; V gene: TRBV6-1; clone size: .; J gene: TRBJ2-7; CDR3 protein: CASSEGRAGARGEQYF; CDR3 DNA: TGTGCCAGCAGTGAAGGGAGGGCGGGGGCGCGCGGGGAGCAGTACTTC
D gene: TRBD1; V gene: TRBV28; clone size: .; J gene: TRBJ1-2; CDR3 protein: CASSRPTGGNYGYTF; CDR3 DNA: TGTGCCAGCAGCCGACCGACAGGGGGAAACTATGGCTACACCTTC
D gene: .; V gene: TRBV24-1; clone size: .; J gene: TRBJ2-3; CDR3 protein: CATSSGDTQYF; CDR3 DNA: TGTGCCACCAGTAGCGGGGATACGCAGTATTTT
D gene: TRBD2; V gene: TRBV5-1; clone size: .; J gene: TRBJ2-5; CDR3 protein: CASSPNKAGGQETQYF; CDR3 DNA: TGCGCCAGCAGCCCCAATAAGGCGGGAGGTCAAGAGACCCAGTACTTC
D gene: .; V gene: TRBV27; clone size: .; J gene: TRBJ1-4; CDR3 protein: CASRYRYNEKLFF; CDR3 DNA: TGTGCCAGCAGATACCGCTATAATGAAAAACTGTTTTTT
D gene: TRBD2; V gene: TRBV28; clone size: .; J gene: TRBJ2-7; CDR3 protein: CASSLGAGGTYEQYF; CDR3 DNA: TGTGCCAGCAGTTTGGGGGCGGGGGGAACCTACGAGCAGTACTTC
D gene: .; V gene: TRBV2; clone size: .; J gene: TRBJ1-1; CDR3 protein: CASSGLRRNTEAFF; CDR3 DNA: TGTGCCAGCAGTGGTTTGCGGCGCAACACTGAAGCTTTCTTT
D gene: TRBD2; V gene: TRBV2; clone size: .; J gene: TRBJ2-7; CDR3 protein: CASRASGRAPYEQYF; CDR3 DNA: TGTGCCAGCAGGGCCAGCGGGAGGGCCCCCTACGAGCAGTACTTC
D gene: TRBD1; V gene: TRBV27; clone size: .; J gene: TRBJ2-5; CDR3 protein: CASMDRQDQETQYF; CDR3 DNA: TGTGCCAGCATGGACAGGCAAGATCAAGAGACCCAGTACTTC
D gene: .; V gene: TRBV5-6; clone size: .; J gene: TRBJ1-1; CDR3 protein: CASSSRFMNTEAFF; CDR3 DNA: TGTGCCAGCAGTTCTAGATTTATGAACACTGAAGCTTTCTTT
D gene: .; V gene: TRBV19; clone size: .; J gene: TRBJ2-1; CDR3 protein: CASKTTWSSYNEQFF; CDR3 DNA: TGTGCCAGTAAAACGACTTGGAGCTCCTACAATGAGCAGTTCTTC
D gene: .; V gene: TRBV5-1; clone size: .; J gene: TRBJ2-2; CDR3 protein: CASSLGADNTGELFF; CDR3 DNA: TGCGCCAGCAGCTTGGGTGCAGATAACACCGGGGAGCTGTTTTTT
D gene: TRBD1; V gene: TRBV6-6; clone size: .; J gene: TRBJ2-7; CDR3 protein: CATAWTGGYYEQYF; CDR3 DNA: TGTGCCACAGCCTGGACAGGGGGGTACTACGAGCAGTACTTC
D gene: .; V gene: TRBV19; clone size: .; J gene: TRBJ2-3; CDR3 protein: CASTIVGGGPGTQYF; CDR3 DNA: TGTGCCAGTACCATAGTTGGGGGAGGCCCGGGTACGCAGTATTTT
D gene: .; V gene: TRBV2; clone size: .; J gene: TRBJ2-7; CDR3 protein: CASGTVDGYEQYF; CDR3 DNA: TGTGCCAGCGGAACTGTCGACGGGTACGAGCAGTACTTC
D gene: TRBD2; V gene: TRBV6-7; clone size: .; J gene: TRBJ2-7; CDR3 protein: CASVCGRLTYEQYF; CDR3 DNA: TGTGCCAGCGTGTGCGGGAGACTTACCTACGAGCAGTACTTC